Listed below are T cell receptor beta chains from one sample, sequenced in a study of cytomegalovirus exposure and HLA in healthy donors. Sequencing used immunoSEQ multiplex PCR; TCRdb keeps in-frame clones, though not all of them. The table lists about 200,000 clones, 87% of them singletons. The material sequenced was PBMCs. The receptors shown here come from a man aged 30-40 years in good health and CMV-seronegative. Both conserved end residues are trimmed from each CDR3. The D gene is left open where the match is weak. A clone size is listed for some rows: how often the clone was seen (once, few, many), or a class if it is expanded.

V	D	size	J	CDR3
TRBV6-5	-	-	TRBJ1-5	ASTPLAHQPQH
TRBV30	TRBD1	-	TRBJ1-5	AWSQEGTGGRGNQPQH
TRBV12-5	-	-	TRBJ1-1	ASGIAGGTEAF
TRBV2	-	-	TRBJ1-1	ATSSRGTEAF
TRBV27	TRBD1	-	TRBJ1-5	ASRQGNTSHSNQPQH
TRBV11-2	-	-	TRBJ2-4	ASSLFATPGSQY
TRBV18	TRBD1	-	TRBJ1-1	ASSPDRGYTEAF
TRBV7-6	-	-	-	ASSPGYSYEQY
TRBV28	-	once	TRBJ2-6	ASIKSGANGLT
TRBV18	TRBD1	-	TRBJ2-7	ASSPGTESYEQY
TRBV2	-	-	TRBJ2-2	ASSPQGQFNTGELF
TRBV11-2	TRBD1	-	TRBJ2-7	ASSPHRGRSSTLWY
TRBV27	-	-	TRBJ2-5	ASSSYETQY
TRBV4-1	TRBD1	-	TRBJ1-3	ASSPFRTGSSGNTIY
TRBV6-1	-	-	TRBJ2-3	ASLLLRFTDTQY
TRBV14	TRBD1	-	TRBJ2-5	ASSQDRDRGLQETQY
TRBV6-9	TRBD1	-	TRBJ2-4	ASTKRQGAKNSQY
TRBV2	TRBD1	-	TRBJ2-1	ASSELGGGEQF
TRBV6-1	TRBD1	-	TRBJ1-3	ASSEGQGLRNTIY
TRBV14	TRBD2	-	TRBJ2-6	ASSPTPGGGPRSGANGLT
TRBV13	-	-	TRBJ2-1	ASSLGLPTSSYNEQF
TRBV2	-	-	TRBJ1-1	ASSVLQGGAEAF
TRBV5-1	TRBD1	-	TRBJ2-5	ASSNDREKY
TRBV19	-	-	TRBJ2-2	ASTARGLNTGELF
TRBV14	-	once	TRBJ1-1	ASSQDFGRGCAF